This TCR beta chain originates from a study of blood T cell repertoires in COVID-19. About the study: T cells, B-cell-depleted T cells, or PBMCs supplied cDNA or gDNA.

Only a few counts were recorded for this clone. The CDR3 is 14 residues long. V lost 2 bases, J lost 0 bases, and 7 bases lay in between. Germline V gives CDR1 MNHEY, CDR2 SVGAGI. Across about two dozen US areas, participants ranged in age from roughly 18 to 89 years. Per the original methods: Amplifying reference gene primers gave estimates of nucleated cell counts. The data were produced by immunoSEQ multiplex PCR, yet TCRdb's version contains in-frame clones alone and is incomplete. Clonal size and the V and J genes are those of that table, whereas D and trimming came from the DNA. The data hold under 500,000 clones, with roughly 85% observed a single time.

The genes are TRBV6-5 and TRBJ1-1; D is unclear. This TCR was recovered from a woman under 30 with acute COVID-19. Sequencing was done on a sample of PBMCs or T cells enriched from blood (not recorded which). The CDR3 spells CASSYTGLNTEAFF. In DNA form, the CDR3 reads TGTGCCAGCAGTTACACGGGGTTGAACACTGAAGCTTTCTTT.